The 12 T cell receptor beta chains reported below all come from one sample, sequenced in a study of human T cells and chemical hapten exposure. Time point meaning: patch test 1, 2 weeks after DPC sensitization. Described treatment: therapeutic diphenylcyclopropenone sensitization with weekly scalp DPC. TCRdb analysed the RACE reads with MiXCR anew, one entry per CDR3 protein. This sample yields nearly 350,000 distinct CDR3 sequences, of which approximately 6.9% are seen a single time; about 8% belongs to the top ten. The specimen comprised whole blood, sampled in connection with sensitization to the hapten diphenylcyclopropenone (DPC). The source of these receptors is a woman younger than 35 with alopecia areata. Some clones in this sample may be carry-over from other donors' samples.

The chain uses TRBV6-2 or TRBV6-3 and TRBJ1-1, with TRBD1 matching over 12 bases. Germline V gene sequence: CDR1 MNHEY, CDR2 SVGEGT. The length of the CDR3 is 16 residues. V dropped 6 bases and J dropped 0; count of bases not matched to a gene: 5. For the CDR3, the DNA is TGTGCCAGCAGCCGGGACAGGGGGCTCGTGAACACTGAAGCTTTCTTT. This encodes CASSRDRGLVNTEAFF.

V is TRBV7-9 and J is TRBJ1-5; 10 nucleotides align to TRBD1. Germline CDR1 SEHNR, CDR2 FQNEAQ (reference sequence). Trimming took 4 bases from V and 6 from J; bases not matched to a gene: 3. The CDR3 spans 14 residues. In nucleotides, the CDR3 is TGTGCCAGCAGCTCCGGGACAGGGGTTCAGCCCCAGCATTTT. It codes for CASSSGTGVQPQHF.

The sample holds many counts of this clonotype. The CDR3 DNA reads TGTGCCAGCAGGAAACAGGGGTTGCGAAACATTCAGTACTTC. Translated: CASRKQGLRNIQYF. V is TRBV2 and J is TRBJ2-4, with TRBD1 matching over 7 bases. The CDR3 loop spans 14 amino acids. Germline V gene data show CDR1 as SNHLY and CDR2 as FYNNEI. V gave up 6 bases and J gave up 6 bases; unmatched junction bases: 8.

The chain combines TRBV7-2 with TRBJ1-2; D is ambiguous. The CDR3 totals 14 residues. V lost 4 bases, J lost 0 bases, and 9 bases lay in between. Germline V gives CDR1 SGHTA, CDR2 FQGNSA. The CDR3 nucleotides read TGTGCCAGCAGCTCCCGGAGAGCTAACTATGGCTACACCTTC. Translated, it gives CASSSRRANYGYTF.

This chain uses TRBV5-1 with TRBJ2-7, with TRBD1 matching over 11 bases. The CDR3 is 15 amino acids. J gave up 1 base and V 2 bases, and 2 bases lay outside the gene matches. Germline loops: CDR1 SGHRS, CDR2 YFSETQ. For the CDR3, the DNA is TGCGCCAGCAGCTTCGGGACAGGGGGTTCCTACGAGCAGTACTTC. Translation gives CASSFGTGGSYEQYF.

The J gene is TRBJ2-7, the V gene TRBV28; the match to TRBD1 covers 7 bases. Germline lookup yields CDR1 MDHEN and CDR2 SYDVKM. With V trimmed by 6 bases and J by 5 bases, 7 bases remained unmatched. The CDR3 has 13 residues. CDR3 region: CASSLTGPHEQYF. CDR3 bases: TGTGCCAGCAGCCTGACAGGGCCCCACGAGCAGTACTTC.

This clonotype appeared many times. The rearrangement joins TRBV14 to TRBJ2-4; TRBD1 might be the D (5 bases). Germline loops: CDR1 SGHDN, CDR2 FVKESK. V lost 4 bases to trimming and J lost 3 bases, with 13 bases between them. The CDR3 spans 15 residues. The CDR3 protein is CASSRGTGVKNIQYF. In DNA, the CDR3 is TGTGCCAGCAGCCGGGGCACGGGCGTCAAAAACATTCAGTACTTC.

This clonotype has at least ten counts. CDR3 sequence (DNA): TGTGCCAGCAGCTTAAAAACAGGGCTATCCTATGGCTACACCTTC. It yields the protein CASSLKTGLSYGYTF. V usage is TRBV7-4 and J usage is TRBJ1-2, with D perhaps matching TRBD1 (6 bases). Germline V gives CDR1 SGHVT, CDR2 SQSDAQ. The V end was cut by 2 bases, the J end by 4 bases, with 14 bases between. The CDR3 has 15 amino acids.

This clonotype was counted at least ten times. The rearrangement uses TRBV6-5 and TRBJ2-1; perhaps TRBD2 as D (5 bases). CDR1 is MNHEY, CDR2 SVGAGI, per germline. With 5 bases removed from V and 12 bases from J, the gap between germline ends came to 14 bases. CDR3 length equals 12 residues. The CDR3 bases are TGTGCCAGCAGTGTACGACGGGGTGTGCAGTTCTTC. Encoded protein: CASSVRRGVQFF.

The table lists this clonotype with a few counts. The chain recombines TRBV12-3 or TRBV12-4 with TRBJ2-5, with D perhaps TRBD1 (5 bases). The CDR3 is 14 amino acids. V lost 8 bases to trimming and J lost 1 base, with 14 bases between them. This CDR3 reads CASGRAGIQETQYF. As DNA, the CDR3 is TGTGCCAGCGGCAGGGCAGGGATCCAAGAGACCCAGTACTTC.

This clonotype has ten or more counts. This chain connects TRBV14 to TRBJ2-7; 8 positions agree with TRBD1. This CDR3 contains 15 residues. Germline CDR1 reads SGHDN; CDR2 reads FVKESK. Unmatched junction bases numbered 7, after V lost 4 bases and J lost 2 bases. The CDR3 spells CASSLLGTGPYEQYF. DNA for the CDR3: TGTGCCAGCAGCCTCCTCGGGACAGGACCCTACGAGCAGTACTTC.

This clonotype was seen ten or more times. The chain recombines TRBV7-2 with TRBJ2-1, with 8 nucleotides matching TRBD1. Germline V gene data show CDR1 as SGHTA and CDR2 as FQGNSA. This CDR3 region has 15 residues. The trim removed 4 bases at V and 6 bases at J, leaving 8 bases unmatched. The CDR3 DNA is TGTGCCAGCAGCTCCGACAGGGGACCCATCAATGAGCAGTTCTTC. Protein: CASSSDRGPINEQFF.